This T cell receptor (beta chain) was captured by sequencing in a study of identical twins. Study results and limitations: Insertions were fewer in abundant cord blood beta clonotypes, whereas memory repertoires showed none of this pattern.

V lost 5 bases, J lost 2 bases, and 6 bases stayed unmatched. This CDR3 comprises 14 residues. Germline V gene sequence: CDR1 MNHEY, CDR2 SVGEGT. A template switching step contributed a universal primer site, while unique molecular identifiers were present in the cDNA. TCRdb reanalysed the 5' RACE reads using MiXCR and keeps one entry per CDR3 protein. This repertoire shows 200,000 to 250,000 distinct CDR3 sequences, 6.5% to 8.5% found once; its top ten account for 1.5% to 2.5%. About this clonotype itself: The target antigen is unknown.

The sample also formed part of further work on yellow fever vaccine responses in identical twins.

This clonotype was sampled from a woman aged 18-29 years in good health. This chain connects TRBV6-2 or TRBV6-3 to TRBJ2-7; 7 nucleotides match TRBD2. The sample consisted of memory (CD45RO+) T cells sorted from blood. The CDR3 protein is CASSRGLVAYEQYF. The DNA of the CDR3 is TGTGCCAGCAGTCGCGGACTAGTAGCCTACGAGCAGTACTTC.